Each of the 19 T cell receptor beta chains below was sequenced from the same sample in a study of Tregs in tolerant kidney transplant recipients. Data came from immunoSEQ multiplex PCR; TCRdb stores just in-frame clones and leaves some out. The table has 90,000 to 150,000 clones, approximately 90% seen once. The sample was CD4+ T cells from blood. The source is a human donor in good health.

Concerning this clone: Other DNA sequences in the sample encode the same CDR3. The V and J genes are TRBV7-9 and TRBJ1-5; no clear D gene. V was cut by 3 bases and J by 0 bases, with 3 bases left in between. CDR3 size: 13 residues. The germline CDR1 and CDR2 sequences are SEHNR and FQNEAQ (reference sequence). The DNA for the CDR3 is TGTGCCAGCAGCTTGAATAGCAATCAGCCCCAGCATTTT. Translation: CASSLNSNQPQHF.

Note on this clone: Other DNA sequences in this sample translate to the same CDR3. The chain uses TRBV6-5 and TRBJ1-1; D gene unclear. Per germline, CDR1 MNHEY and CDR2 SVGAGI. The CDR3 has 13 residues. V was trimmed by 0 bases and J by 0 bases, leaving 2 bases between them. CDR3 coding DNA: TGTGCCAGCAGTTACTCAGTGAACACTGAAGCTTTCTTT. The encoded protein is CASSYSVNTEAFF.

The rearrangement joins TRBV7-3 to TRBJ2-1; 7 bases map to TRBD2. The V and J ends lost 5 bases and 1 base, in that order; junction bases with no gene match: 5. Per the germline V gene, CDR1 is SGHTA and CDR2 is FQGTGA. There are 15 residues in the CDR3. The CDR3 region has the DNA TGTGCCAGCAGCCCCATGGGGGGGTCCTACAATGAGCAGTTCTTC. Its protein is CASSPMGGSYNEQFF.

The rearrangement uses TRBV6-1 and TRBJ1-2; D is ambiguous. There are 14 residues in the CDR3. V lost 0 bases and J lost 7, with 12 bases in between. The V gene's germline CDR1 is MNHNS and CDR2 SASEGT. CDR3 protein: CASSEAVPVSGYTF. Here the CDR3 DNA reads TGTGCCAGCAGTGAAGCGGTCCCAGTGAGTGGCTACACCTTC.

The chain links TRBV27 to TRBJ1-1; 7 nucleotides agree with TRBD1. V shed 5 bases and J 1 base; nucleotides not matched to a gene: 10. This CDR3 contains 16 residues. Germline V lookup: CDR1 MNHEY, CDR2 SMNVEV (reference sequence). Here the CDR3 reads CASSTIGGGRNTEAFF. CDR3 coding DNA: TGTGCCAGCAGTACGATAGGGGGCGGGAGGAACACTGAAGCTTTCTTT.

The CDR3 bases are TGTGCCGGGGGGACAGGGGACTTTCAGCCCCAGCATTTT. Protein sequence: CAGGTGDFQPQHF. The V call is TRBV6-1, the J call TRBJ1-5, with 10 positions matching TRBD1. The germline CDR1 and CDR2 sequences are MNHNS and SASEGT. This CDR3 is built from 13 residues. The ends lost 11 bases at V and 6 bases at J; junction bases unmatched: 7.

This clone was picked up one time. CDR3 amino acids: CASSLAYRYQETQYF. CDR3 DNA: TGTGCCAGCAGTTTAGCTTACAGGTACCAAGAGACCCAGTACTTC. The chain links TRBV27 to TRBJ2-5; weak D call: TRBD1 (5 bases). V was trimmed by 2 bases and J by 0 bases, leaving 10 bases between them. The CDR3 runs 15 residues. Germline CDR1 is MNHEY and CDR2 is SMNVEV (reference sequence).

The chain couples TRBV29-1 to TRBJ1-2; D possibly corresponds to TRBD1 (5 bases). CDR3 length: 11 residues. Germline V gene lookup returns CDR1 SQVTM and CDR2 ANQGSEA. The CDR3 nucleotides are TGCAGTTTGGGGCAGGACTATGGCTACACCTTC. Its protein product is CSLGQDYGYTF. Together with reference TRBV29-1 and TRBJ1-2, the CDR3 gives the full variable domain: SAVISQKPSRDICQRGTSLTIQCQVDSQVTMMFWYRQQPGQSLTLIATANQGSEATYESGFVIDKFPISRPNLTFSTLTVSNMSPEDSSIYLCSLGQDYGYTFGSGTRLTVV.

V is TRBV11-2 and J is TRBJ1-1; 8 bases align to TRBD1. The germline gives CDR1 SGHAT, CDR2 FQNNGV. Trimming cost V 5 bases and J 5 bases; bases outside gene matches: 7. This CDR3 region has 14 residues. The CDR3 protein is CASSPRGRGTEAFF. In DNA, the CDR3 is TGTGCCAGCAGCCCCAGGGGGCGCGGGACTGAAGCTTTCTTT. The whole variable domain, remainder taken from reference TRBV11-2 and TRBJ1-1, is EAGVAQSPRYKIIEKRQSVAFWCNPISGHATLYWYQQILGQGPKLLIQFQNNGVVDDSQLPKDRFSAERLKGVDSTLKIQPAKLEDSAVYLCASSPRGRGTEAFFGQGTRLTVV.

The rearrangement uses TRBV5-6 and TRBJ1-2; the match to TRBD1 covers 8 bases. In germline, CDR1 is SGHDT, CDR2 YYEEEE. The CDR3 runs to 14 residues. With 2 bases clipped from V and 8 bases from J, the junction kept 8 bases outside the gene matches. The CDR3 here is CASSLFQGAQGYTF. CDR3 DNA: TGTGCCAGCAGCTTATTCCAGGGGGCGCAAGGCTACACCTTC.

The chain is built from TRBV10-3 and TRBJ2-3; D ambiguous. Germline CDR1 is ENHRY and CDR2 is SYGVKD. This CDR3 is 13 amino acids long. Trimming took 3 bases from V and 3 from J, leaving 7 bases between them. The CDR3 is CAISEWVTDTQYF. DNA of the CDR3: TGTGCCATCAGTGAATGGGTGACAGATACGCAGTATTTT.

The V call is TRBV19, the J call TRBJ2-7; the match to TRBD2 covers 7 bases. Trimming took 4 bases from V and 4 from J; bases not matched to a gene: 10. CDR3 length: 15 amino acids. Germline assignment: CDR1 LNHDA and CDR2 SQIVND (reference sequence). The CDR3 spells CASSTTAGRIYEQYF. CDR3 in DNA: TGTGCCAGTAGTACTACAGCGGGGAGGATATACGAGCAGTACTTC.

This clone was seen a handful of times. The V call is TRBV19, the J call TRBJ1-1; tentative D call: TRBD1 (5 bases). V was shortened by 5 bases and J by 5 bases, with 12 bases between the two germline ends. The CDR3 has 13 amino acids. CDR1 and CDR2 from the germline V gene are LNHDA and SQIVND (reference sequence). CDR3 sequence: CASSALGETEAFF. The DNA for the CDR3 is TGTGCCAGTAGTGCCCTAGGGGAAACTGAAGCTTTCTTT.

This rearrangement joins TRBV23-1 to TRBJ2-3; the D is unclear. TRBV23-1 has ORF status, its function being uncertain. The CDR3 runs to 17 residues. The ends were cut back, 2 bases at V and 1 base at J, with 16 bases in the middle. CDR3 sequence reads: CASSQEPLGVGTDTQYF. CDR3 sequence (DNA): TGCGCCAGCAGTCAAGAGCCCTTGGGTGTAGGCACAGATACGCAGTATTTT.

This clone was recorded a few times. CDR3 amino acids: CASSVWKMDTEAFF. Written as DNA, the CDR3 is TGCGCCAGCAGCGTTTGGAAGATGGACACTGAAGCTTTCTTT. The V call is TRBV5-1, the J call TRBJ1-1; D gene ambiguous. CDR3 size: 14 residues. Per germline, CDR1 SGHRS and CDR2 YFSETQ. V was cut by 4 bases and J by 3 bases, with 13 bases left in between.

V and J are TRBV6-1 and TRBJ2-3; TRBD1 or TRBD2 may be the D gene (5 bases each). The CDR3 spans 14 residues. The germline V gene has CDR1 MNHNS and CDR2 SASEGT. V lost 6 bases and J 3 bases, leaving 13 bases between the germline ends. The CDR3 reads CASSDGTPTDTQYF. The CDR3 coding sequence is TGTGCCAGCAGCGACGGGACCCCGACAGATACGCAGTATTTT.

This rearrangement joins TRBV15 to TRBJ2-4; D possibly corresponds to TRBD1 (6 bases). The germline CDR1 and CDR2 sequences are LNHNV and YYDKDF (reference sequence). V lost 0 bases and J 0 bases, leaving 12 bases between the germline ends. The CDR3 covers 17 residues. The CDR3 nucleotides read TGTGCCACCAGCAGAGACGGGACACCTCTAGCCAAAAACATTCAGTACTTC. It codes for CATSRDGTPLAKNIQYF.

V and J are TRBV11-2 and TRBJ2-5, with unresolved D. CDR1 SGHAT and CDR2 FQNNGV come from the germline V gene. The CDR3 length is 11 residues. V dropped 1 base and J dropped 5 bases, with 2 bases sitting between them. CDR3 sequence reads: CASSLVETQYF. The CDR3 DNA is TGTGCCAGCAGCTTAGTGGAGACCCAGTACTTC.

The CDR3 coding sequence is TGTGCCATCAGTGAGCTTTTATACTACGAGCAGTACTTC. Encoded protein: CAISELLYYEQYF. J is TRBJ2-7 and V is TRBV10-3; no clear D gene. The germline CDR1 and CDR2 sequences are ENHRY and SYGVKD. This CDR3 has 13 amino acids. The V end lost 2 bases, the J end lost 3 bases, and 8 bases lay between the germline ends.